This paragraph reports one T cell receptor beta chain. Its target is unknown. This entry comes from a study of radiotherapy plus CTLA-4 blockade in lung cancer. Findings of the study overall: After radiotherapy and ipilimumab, tumor-derived clones expanded in peripheral blood.

The table came from immunoSEQ multiplex PCR; TCRdb's copy has only in-frame clones and leaves some out. The table lists 81,000 or so clones, under 90% of them singletons. The CDR3 is 12 amino acids. The germline CDR1 and CDR2 sequences are MDHEN and SYDVKM. Deletions cut 2 bases from V and 4 bases from J, with 5 bases between. This sample comprised peripheral blood, obtained from a patient treated with radiotherapy plus ipilimumab. The sequence was obtained from a human donor with non-small cell lung cancer who had stable disease on radiotherapy plus ipilimumab. The gene calls are TRBV28 and TRBJ1-2, with D hard to call. CDR3 DNA: TGTGCCAGCAGTTTAATCAGCTATGGCTACACCTTC. It codes for CASSLISYGYTF.